Presented here are 4 T cell receptor beta chains from one specimen sequenced in a study of response to subunit inactivated influenza vaccine. TCRdb re-called the RT-PCR reads through MiXCR, storing one row per CDR3 protein. The sample carries about 780,000 distinct CDR3 sequences, less than 20% recorded once. The material was PBMCs from blood, obtained 4 to 6 days after vaccination. The receptors derive from a man aged 50 or older who received an inactivated influenza vaccine.

The chain has TRBV28 and TRBJ2-7; 9 bases are shared with TRBD1. The CDR3 is 16 residues long. The germline V gene encodes CDR1 MDHEN and CDR2 SYDVKM. V shed 5 bases and J 5 bases; nucleotides not matched to a gene: 13. CDR3 in amino acids: CASSPPVLTGGDEQYF. For the CDR3, the DNA is TGTGCCAGCAGTCCCCCCGTCCTAACAGGGGGCGACGAGCAGTACTTC.

This clonotype was counted many times. The rearrangement uses TRBV10-3 and TRBJ2-5; D might be TRBD1 (5 bases). Trimming stripped 5 bases from V and 1 base from J, with 8 bases between. Germline loops: CDR1 ENHRY, CDR2 SYGVKD. The CDR3 runs to 13 residues. This CDR3 is CAISRQIQETQYF. DNA of the CDR3: TGTGCCATCAGTCGACAGATCCAAGAGACCCAGTACTTC.

In this sample, this clonotype turned up once. The chain has TRBV18 and TRBJ2-6; D ambiguous. The CDR3 runs to 17 residues. Trimming removed 6 bases at V and 0 bases at J, with 15 bases between. Germline V gene sequence: CDR1 KGHSH, CDR2 LQKENI. CDR3 in amino acids: CASSLGAAHSGANVLTF. In DNA, the CDR3 is TGTGCCAGCTCCCTAGGAGCAGCCCACTCTGGGGCCAACGTCCTGACTTTC.

This clonotype was detected a few times. This chain uses TRBV6-2 or TRBV6-3 with TRBJ2-1, with D tentatively TRBD1 or TRBD2 (5 bases each). This CDR3 comprises 14 residues. CDR1 is MNHEY, CDR2 SVGEGT, per germline. V was cut by 10 bases and J by 5 bases, with 18 bases left in between. This CDR3 reads CANPLPGRHNEQFF. The CDR3 bases are TGTGCCAACCCCTTACCGGGACGCCACAATGAGCAGTTCTTC.